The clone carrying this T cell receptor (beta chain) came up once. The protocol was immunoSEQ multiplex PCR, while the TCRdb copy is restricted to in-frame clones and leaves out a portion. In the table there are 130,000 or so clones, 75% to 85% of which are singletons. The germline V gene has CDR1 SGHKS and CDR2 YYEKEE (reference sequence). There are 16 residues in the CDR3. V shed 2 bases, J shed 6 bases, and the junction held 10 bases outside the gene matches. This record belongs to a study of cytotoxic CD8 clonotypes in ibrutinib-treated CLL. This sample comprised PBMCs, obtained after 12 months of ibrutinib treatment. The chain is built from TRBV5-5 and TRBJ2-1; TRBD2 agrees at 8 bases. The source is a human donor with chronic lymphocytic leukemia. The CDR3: CASSFSAGGGSNEQFF. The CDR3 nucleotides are TGTGCCAGCAGCTTCTCCGCGGGAGGAGGGAGCAATGAGCAGTTCTTC.